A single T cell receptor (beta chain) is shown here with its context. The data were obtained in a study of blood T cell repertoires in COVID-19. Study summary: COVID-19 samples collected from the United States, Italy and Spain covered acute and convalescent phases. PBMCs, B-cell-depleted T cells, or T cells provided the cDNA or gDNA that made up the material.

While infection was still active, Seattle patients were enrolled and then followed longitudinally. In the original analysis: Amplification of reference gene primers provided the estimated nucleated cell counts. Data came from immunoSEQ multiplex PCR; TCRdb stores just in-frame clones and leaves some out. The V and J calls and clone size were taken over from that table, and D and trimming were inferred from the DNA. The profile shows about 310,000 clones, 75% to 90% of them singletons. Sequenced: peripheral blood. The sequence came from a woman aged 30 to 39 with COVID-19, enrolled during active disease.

CDR3 region: CASSRVNTEAFF. The CDR3 region has the DNA TGTGCCAGCAGTCGGGTGAACACTGAAGCTTTCTTT. V is TRBV6-5 and J is TRBJ1-1; no firm D call. The CDR3 contains 12 residues. The germline V gene encodes CDR1 MNHEY and CDR2 SVGAGI. The V gene lost 5 bases and the J gene lost 0 bases, with 4 bases spanning the gap.